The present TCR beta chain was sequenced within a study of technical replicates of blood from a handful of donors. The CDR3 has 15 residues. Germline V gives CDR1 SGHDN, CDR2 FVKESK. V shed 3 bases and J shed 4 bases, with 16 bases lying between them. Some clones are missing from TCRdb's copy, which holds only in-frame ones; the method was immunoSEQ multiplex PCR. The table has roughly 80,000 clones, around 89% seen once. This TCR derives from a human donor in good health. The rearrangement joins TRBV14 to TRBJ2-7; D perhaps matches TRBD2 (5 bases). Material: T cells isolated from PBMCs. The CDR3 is CASSQKAIGDYEQYF. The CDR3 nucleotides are TGTGCCAGCAGCCAGAAGGCAATCGGGGATTACGAGCAGTACTTC.